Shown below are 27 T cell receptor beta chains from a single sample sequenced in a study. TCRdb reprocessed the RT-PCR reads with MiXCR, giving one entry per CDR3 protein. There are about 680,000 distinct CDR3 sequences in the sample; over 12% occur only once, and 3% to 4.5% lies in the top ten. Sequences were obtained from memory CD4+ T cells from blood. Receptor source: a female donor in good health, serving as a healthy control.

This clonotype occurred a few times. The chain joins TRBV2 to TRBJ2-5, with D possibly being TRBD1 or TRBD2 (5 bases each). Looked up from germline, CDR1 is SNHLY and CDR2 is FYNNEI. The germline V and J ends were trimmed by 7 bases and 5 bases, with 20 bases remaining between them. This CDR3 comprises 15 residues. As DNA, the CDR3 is TGTGCCAGCAACATGCTAGGGGACCCCTCGGAGACCCAGTACTTC. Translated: CASNMLGDPSETQYF.

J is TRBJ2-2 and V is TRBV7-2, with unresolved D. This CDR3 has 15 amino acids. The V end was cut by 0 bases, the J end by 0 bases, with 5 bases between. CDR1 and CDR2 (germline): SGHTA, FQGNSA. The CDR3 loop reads CASSLAESNTGELFF. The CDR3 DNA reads TGTGCCAGCAGCTTAGCCGAATCGAACACCGGGGAGCTGTTTTTT.

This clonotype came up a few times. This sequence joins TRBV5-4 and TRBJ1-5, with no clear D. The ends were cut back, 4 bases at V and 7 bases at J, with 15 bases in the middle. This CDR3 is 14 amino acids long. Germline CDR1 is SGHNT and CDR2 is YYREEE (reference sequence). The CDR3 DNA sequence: TGTGCCAGCAGCGTGGGAAGGACGGGGCAGCCCCAGCATTTT. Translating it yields CASSVGRTGQPQHF.

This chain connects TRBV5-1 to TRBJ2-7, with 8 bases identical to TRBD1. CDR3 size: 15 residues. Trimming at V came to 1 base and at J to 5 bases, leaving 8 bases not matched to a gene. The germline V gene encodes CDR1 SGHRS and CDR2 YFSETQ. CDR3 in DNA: TGCGCCAGCAGCTTGATTCCGGGACAGGATAACGAGCAGTACTTC. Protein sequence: CASSLIPGQDNEQYF.

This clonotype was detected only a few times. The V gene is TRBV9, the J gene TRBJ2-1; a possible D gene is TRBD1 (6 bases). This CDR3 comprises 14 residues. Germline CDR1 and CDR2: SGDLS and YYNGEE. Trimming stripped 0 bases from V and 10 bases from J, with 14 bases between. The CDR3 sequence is CASSVAAGVGEQFF. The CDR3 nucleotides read TGTGCCAGCAGCGTAGCGGCAGGGGTTGGGGAGCAGTTCTTC.

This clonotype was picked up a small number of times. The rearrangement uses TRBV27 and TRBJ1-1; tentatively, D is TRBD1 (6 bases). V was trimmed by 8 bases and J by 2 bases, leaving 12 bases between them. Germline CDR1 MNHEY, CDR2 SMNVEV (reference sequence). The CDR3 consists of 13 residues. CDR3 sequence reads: CASGTNFNTEAFF. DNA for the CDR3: TGTGCCAGCGGGACAAATTTTAACACTGAAGCTTTCTTT.

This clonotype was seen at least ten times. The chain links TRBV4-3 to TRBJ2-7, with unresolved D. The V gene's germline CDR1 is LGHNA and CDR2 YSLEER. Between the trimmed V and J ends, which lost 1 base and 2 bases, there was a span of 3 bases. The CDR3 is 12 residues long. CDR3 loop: CASSQGPYEQYF. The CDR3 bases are TGCGCCAGCAGCCAAGGGCCCTACGAGCAGTACTTC.

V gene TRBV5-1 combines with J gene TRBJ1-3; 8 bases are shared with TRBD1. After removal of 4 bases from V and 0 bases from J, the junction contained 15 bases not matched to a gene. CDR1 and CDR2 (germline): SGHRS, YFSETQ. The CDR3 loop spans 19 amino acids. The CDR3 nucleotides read TGCGCCAGCAGCCCTAGCGACAGGGGCTTACTCATCTCTGGAAACACCATATATTTT. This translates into CASSPSDRGLLISGNTIYF.

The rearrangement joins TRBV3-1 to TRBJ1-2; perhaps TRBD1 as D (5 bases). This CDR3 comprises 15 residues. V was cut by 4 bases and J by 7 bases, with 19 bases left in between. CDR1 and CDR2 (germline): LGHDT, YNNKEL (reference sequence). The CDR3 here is CASSPVTSSGAGYTF. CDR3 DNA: TGTGCCAGCAGCCCTGTGACGTCCTCCGGGGCTGGCTACACCTTC.

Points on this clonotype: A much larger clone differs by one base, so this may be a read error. CDR3 sequence reads: CARSLNFGYGGTGELFF. The CDR3 DNA is TGTGCCAGAAGCCTTAATTTTGGGTACGGGGGTACCGGGGAGCTGTTTTTT. The chain joins TRBV12-3 or TRBV12-4 to TRBJ2-2; TRBD2 is a possible D gene (6 bases). The CDR3 runs 17 residues. V was pared by 9 bases and J by 5 bases, with 25 bases between.

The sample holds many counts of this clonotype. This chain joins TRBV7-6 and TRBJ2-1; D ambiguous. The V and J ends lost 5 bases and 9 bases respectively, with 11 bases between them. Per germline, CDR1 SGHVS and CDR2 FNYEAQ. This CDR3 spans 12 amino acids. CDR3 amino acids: CASSHYPGEQFF. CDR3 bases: TGTGCCAGCAGCCATTACCCGGGTGAGCAGTTCTTC.

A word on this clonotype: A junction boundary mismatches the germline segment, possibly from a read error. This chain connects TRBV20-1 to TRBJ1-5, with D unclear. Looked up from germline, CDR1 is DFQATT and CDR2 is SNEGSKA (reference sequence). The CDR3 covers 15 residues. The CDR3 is CSARDVVVGNEPQHF. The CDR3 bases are TGCAGTGCTAGAGATGTGGTAGTGGGCAATGAGCCCCAGCATTTT.

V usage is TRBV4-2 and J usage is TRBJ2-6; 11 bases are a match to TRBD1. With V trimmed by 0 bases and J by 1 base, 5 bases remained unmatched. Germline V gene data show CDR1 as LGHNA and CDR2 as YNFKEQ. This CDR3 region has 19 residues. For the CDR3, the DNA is TGTGCCAGCAGCCAAGATTACGGGACAGGGGGTTCTGGGGCCAACGTCCTGACTTTC. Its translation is CASSQDYGTGGSGANVLTF.

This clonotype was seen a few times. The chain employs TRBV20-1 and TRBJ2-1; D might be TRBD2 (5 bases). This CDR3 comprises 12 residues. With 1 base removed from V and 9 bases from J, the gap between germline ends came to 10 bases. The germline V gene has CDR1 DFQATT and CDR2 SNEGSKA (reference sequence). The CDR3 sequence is CSARVLLAEQFF. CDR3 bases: TGCAGTGCTAGAGTATTGCTAGCTGAGCAGTTCTTC.

CDR3 residues: CASGQGAGAETQYF. CDR3 coding DNA: TGCGCCAGCGGACAGGGGGCCGGTGCAGAGACCCAGTACTTC. The rearrangement joins TRBV5-1 to TRBJ2-5; TRBD1 aligns across 11 bases. Trimming cost V 7 bases and J 4 bases; bases outside gene matches: 6. This CDR3 region has 14 residues. CDR1 is SGHRS and CDR2 is YFSETQ in the germline V gene.

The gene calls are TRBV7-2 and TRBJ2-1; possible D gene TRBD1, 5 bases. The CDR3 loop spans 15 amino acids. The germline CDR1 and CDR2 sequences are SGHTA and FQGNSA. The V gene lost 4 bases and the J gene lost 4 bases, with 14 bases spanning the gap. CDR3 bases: TGTGCCAGCAGCTCTGCGCAGGGTCCATACAATGAGCAGTTCTTC. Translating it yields CASSSAQGPYNEQFF. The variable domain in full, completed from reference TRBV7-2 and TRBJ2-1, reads GAGVSQSPSNKVTEKGKDVELRCDPISGHTALYWYRQSLGQGLEFLIYFQGNSAPDKSGLPSDRFSAERTGGSVSTLTIQRTQQEDSAVYLCASSSAQGPYNEQFFGPGTRLTVL.

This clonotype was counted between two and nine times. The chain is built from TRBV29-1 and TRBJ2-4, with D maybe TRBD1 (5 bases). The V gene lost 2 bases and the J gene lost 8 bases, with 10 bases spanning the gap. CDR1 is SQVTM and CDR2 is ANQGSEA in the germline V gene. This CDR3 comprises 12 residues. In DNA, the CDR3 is TGCAGCGTTGAACACCCCAGGGACATTCAGTACTTC. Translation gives CSVEHPRDIQYF.

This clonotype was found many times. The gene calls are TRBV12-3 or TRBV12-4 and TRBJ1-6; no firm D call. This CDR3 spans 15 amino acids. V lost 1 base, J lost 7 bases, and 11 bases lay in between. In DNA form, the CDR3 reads TGTGCCAGCAGTTTAGATTCCGTGTTGAATTCACCCCTCCACTTT. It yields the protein CASSLDSVLNSPLHF.

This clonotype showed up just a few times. The DNA of the CDR3 is TGCGCCAGCAGGAAATCCGGGACGACACAAGAGACCCAGTACTTC. It translates to CASRKSGTTQETQYF. This rearrangement joins TRBV5-1 to TRBJ2-5; either TRBD1 or TRBD2 may supply D (5 bases each). Germline loops: CDR1 SGHRS, CDR2 YFSETQ. The germline V and J ends were trimmed by 5 bases and 2 bases, with 16 bases remaining between them. The length of the CDR3 is 15 residues. Filled out from reference TRBV5-1 and TRBJ2-5, the complete variable domain reads KAGVTQTPRYLIKTRGQQVTLSCSPISGHRSVSWYQQTPGQGLQFLFEYFSETQRNKGNFPGRFSGRQFSNSRSEMNVSTLELGDSALYLCASRKSGTTQETQYFGPGTRLLVL.

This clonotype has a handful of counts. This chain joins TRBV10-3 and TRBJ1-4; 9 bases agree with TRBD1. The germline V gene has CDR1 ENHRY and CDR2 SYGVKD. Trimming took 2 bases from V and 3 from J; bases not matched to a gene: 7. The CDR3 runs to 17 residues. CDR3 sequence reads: CAISEPKTGGSNEKLFF. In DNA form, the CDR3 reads TGTGCCATCAGTGAGCCTAAAACAGGGGGCTCTAATGAAAAACTGTTTTTT.

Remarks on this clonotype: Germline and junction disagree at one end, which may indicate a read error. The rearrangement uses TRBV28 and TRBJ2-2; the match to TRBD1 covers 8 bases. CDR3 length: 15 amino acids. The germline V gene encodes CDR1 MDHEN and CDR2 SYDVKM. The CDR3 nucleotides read TGTGCCAGCAGTTTACGGGACAGGAAAACCGGGGAGCTGTCTTTT. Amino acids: CASSLRDRKTGELSF.

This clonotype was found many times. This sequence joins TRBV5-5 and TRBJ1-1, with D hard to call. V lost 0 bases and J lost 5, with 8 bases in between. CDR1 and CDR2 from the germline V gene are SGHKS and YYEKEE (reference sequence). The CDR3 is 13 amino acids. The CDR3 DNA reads TGTGCCAGCAGCTTGGAAGAGTGGACTGAAGCTTTCTTT. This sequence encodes CASSLEEWTEAFF.

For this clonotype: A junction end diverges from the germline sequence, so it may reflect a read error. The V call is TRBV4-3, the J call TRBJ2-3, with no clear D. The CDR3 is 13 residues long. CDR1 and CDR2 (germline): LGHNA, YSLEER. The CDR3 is CASSQDWSDTRYF. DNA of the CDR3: TGCGCCAGCAGCCAAGACTGGTCAGATACGCGGTATTTT.

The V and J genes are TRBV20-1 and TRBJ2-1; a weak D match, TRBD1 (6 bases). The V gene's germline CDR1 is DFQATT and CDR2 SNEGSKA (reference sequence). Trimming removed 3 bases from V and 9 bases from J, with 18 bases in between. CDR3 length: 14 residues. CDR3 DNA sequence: TGCAGTGCTAGGAGGGATCAGGGGTTCAGTGAGCAGTTCTTC. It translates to CSARRDQGFSEQFF.

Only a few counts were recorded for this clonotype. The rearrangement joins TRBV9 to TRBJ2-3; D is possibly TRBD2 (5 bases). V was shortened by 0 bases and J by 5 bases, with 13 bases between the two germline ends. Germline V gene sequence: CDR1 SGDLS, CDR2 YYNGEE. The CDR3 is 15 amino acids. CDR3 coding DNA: TGTGCCAGCAGCGTAGTAGGTGGGAGTGTAGATACGCAGTATTTT. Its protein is CASSVVGGSVDTQYF.

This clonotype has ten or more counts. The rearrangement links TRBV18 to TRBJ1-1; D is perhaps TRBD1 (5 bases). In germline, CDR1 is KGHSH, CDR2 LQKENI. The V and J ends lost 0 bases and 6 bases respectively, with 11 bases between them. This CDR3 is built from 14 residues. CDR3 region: CASSPPLGEPEAFF. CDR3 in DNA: TGTGCCAGCTCACCACCCTTGGGGGAACCTGAAGCTTTCTTT.

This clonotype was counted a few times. CDR3 nucleotides: TGCAGTGCTAGAGATGTCGGCGTAGAGACCCAGTACTTC. Translated, it gives CSARDVGVETQYF. This chain links TRBV20-1 with TRBJ2-5; unclear D gene. Germline CDR1 reads DFQATT; CDR2 reads SNEGSKA (reference sequence). V lost 0 bases and J lost 4, with 9 bases in between. The CDR3 is 13 residues long.